These 32 T cell receptor beta chains were all obtained from the same sample, sequenced in a study of control samples from healthy donors and cancer patients. Using immunoSEQ multiplex PCR, the repertoire was profiled, and TCRdb retains in-frame clones only, with some absent. The table has roughly 180,000 clones, 75% to 95% seen once. Sample: blood. The receptors were sampled from a woman aged 35 to 49 in good health.

The genes are TRBV6-5 and TRBJ1-1; D remains unclear. This CDR3 is built from 13 residues. Trimming removed 3 bases from V and 4 bases from J, with 9 bases in between. The germline gives CDR1 MNHEY, CDR2 SVGAGI. The CDR3 sequence is CASSYAEGTEAFF. In DNA, the CDR3 is TGTGCCAGCAGTTATGCGGAAGGCACTGAAGCTTTCTTT.

The chain couples TRBV19 to TRBJ2-3; D gene unclear. The CDR3 covers 15 residues. Germline V gene lookup returns CDR1 LNHDA and CDR2 SQIVND (reference sequence). V was shortened by 3 bases and J by 0 bases, with 10 bases between the two germline ends. CDR3 sequence: CASSINLISTDTQYF. In DNA, the CDR3 is TGTGCCAGTAGTATCAACTTGATTAGCACAGATACGCAGTATTTT. The full variable domain, completed using reference TRBV19 and TRBJ2-3, is DGGITQSPKYLFRKEGQNVTLSCEQNLNHDAMYWYRQDPGQGLRLIYYSQIVNDFQKGDIAEGYSVSREKKESFPLTVTSAQKNPTAFYLCASSINLISTDTQYFGPGTRLTVL.

The chain carries TRBV5-5 and TRBJ1-4; possible D gene TRBD1, 6 bases. The V and J ends lost 0 bases and 8 bases respectively, with 14 bases between them. The CDR3 is 15 residues long. CDR1 SGHKS and CDR2 YYEKEE come from the germline V gene (reference sequence). The CDR3 region is CASSLAQGGGEKLFF. CDR3 DNA sequence: TGTGCCAGCAGCTTGGCACAGGGAGGAGGAGAAAAACTGTTTTTT.

The chain couples TRBV10-1 to TRBJ1-1; D is uncertain. This CDR3 is 12 amino acids long. The V gene lost 6 bases and the J gene lost 10 bases, with 15 bases spanning the gap. Germline V gene lookup returns CDR1 WNHNN and CDR2 SYGVQD (reference sequence). CDR3 protein: CASRDREGRAFF. The CDR3 bases are TGCGCCAGCAGAGACCGTGAAGGGAGAGCTTTCTTT.

In the case of this clone: Its ends do not fully match the called genes, so a read error is possible. In nucleotides, the CDR3 is TGTGCCAGCTCACCAACCACAGGGGGCCGGTCCTTC. Protein sequence: CASSPTTGGRSF. The chain combines TRBV18 with TRBJ1-2; 9 bases are a match to TRBD1. Germline CDR1 reads KGHSH; CDR2 reads LQKENI. The CDR3 consists of 12 residues.

The chain combines TRBV5-1 with TRBJ1-3; a weak D match, TRBD1 (5 bases). This CDR3 has 18 residues. The ends were cut back, 0 bases at V and 1 base at J, with 17 bases in the middle. CDR1 and CDR2 from the germline V gene are SGHRS and YFSETQ. CDR3 DNA sequence: TGCGCCAGCAGCTTGGAGACAGCCGCCCGTGGGTCTGGAAACACCATATATTTT. Translated: CASSLETAARGSGNTIYF.

This chain links TRBV7-6 with TRBJ1-5; 10 bases agree with TRBD1. CDR3 length: 18 residues. The germline V gene has CDR1 SGHVS and CDR2 FNYEAQ. After removal of 3 bases from V and 1 base from J, the junction contained 9 bases not matched to a gene. The CDR3 loop reads CASSLGQGYPGSNQPQHF. In DNA, the CDR3 is TGTGCCAGCAGCTTGGGACAGGGGTACCCCGGGAGCAATCAGCCCCAGCATTTT.

This clone was observed once. The identical CDR3 is also encoded by other nucleotide sequences in the sample. The chain employs TRBV3-1 (or the pseudogene TRBV3-2) and TRBJ1-1; D call uncertain. Germline CDR1 is LGHDT and CDR2 is YNNKEL (reference sequence). The length of the CDR3 is 13 residues. The germline V and J ends were trimmed by 1 base and 2 bases, with 5 bases remaining between them. The CDR3 nucleotides read TGTGCCAGCAGCCAAGGAGGAAACACTGAAGCTTTCTTT. It specifies CASSQGGNTEAFF.

This clone was seen a few times. The chain links TRBV6-5 to TRBJ1-5, with 9 bases identical to TRBD1. CDR1 and CDR2 (germline): MNHEY, SVGAGI. V was pared by 4 bases and J by 4 bases, with 8 bases of the junction left unmatched. The CDR3 runs to 16 residues. CDR3 coding DNA: TGTGCCAGCAGTTCGTACGGACAGGGGACGAATCAGCCCCAGCATTTT. It encodes CASSSYGQGTNQPQHF.

The V and J genes are TRBV18 and TRBJ1-2; D is uncertain. The CDR3 is made up of 12 amino acids. In germline, CDR1 is KGHSH, CDR2 LQKENI. With 3 bases removed from V and 9 bases from J, the gap between germline ends came to 11 bases. CDR3 DNA sequence: TGTGCCAGCTCACCCCGCATAGGCAGCTACACCTTC. Its protein is CASSPRIGSYTF.

This clone was seen only once. This chain uses TRBV9 with TRBJ2-3; D might be TRBD1 (5 bases). CDR3 length equals 15 residues. The V and J ends lost 2 bases and 6 bases respectively, with 16 bases between them. The germline V gene has CDR1 SGDLS and CDR2 YYNGEE. CDR3 nucleotide sequence: TGTGCCAGCAGCGTCGCCTCATGGGGCCAGGATACGCAGTATTTT. It translates to CASSVASWGQDTQYF. Full variable domain (rest looked up from reference TRBV9 and TRBJ2-3): DSGVTQTPKHLITATGQRVTLRCSPRSGDLSVYWYQQSLDQGLQFLIQYYNGEERAKGNILERFSAQQFPDLHSELNLSSLELGDSALYFCASSVASWGQDTQYFGPGTRLTVL.

The chain carries TRBV14 and TRBJ1-2, with D unresolved. Germline V gives CDR1 SGHDN, CDR2 FVKESK. With 2 bases removed from V and 2 bases from J, the gap between germline ends came to 9 bases. This CDR3 contains 14 residues. This CDR3 is CASSQHSFNYGYTF. The CDR3 bases are TGTGCCAGCAGCCAACATAGTTTCAACTATGGCTACACCTTC.

The chain couples TRBV5-6 to TRBJ2-1; D may be TRBD1 (6 bases). Germline V gene data show CDR1 as SGHDT and CDR2 as YYEEEE. V was cut by 5 bases and J by 8 bases, with 14 bases left in between. The CDR3 is 13 residues long. CDR3 amino acids: CASRHTEGDEQFF. The CDR3 bases are TGTGCCAGCAGACATACTGAGGGGGATGAGCAGTTCTTC.

V is TRBV29-1 and J is TRBJ1-2, with 8 bases that match TRBD1. The CDR3 length is 13 residues. The V gene end was trimmed by 5 bases and the J gene end by 1 base; junction bases not matched to a gene: 3. Germline V gene lookup returns CDR1 SQVTM and CDR2 ANQGSEA. The CDR3 DNA sequence: TGCAGCGTTTCACAGGGGGATAACTATGGCTACACCTTC. Its protein is CSVSQGDNYGYTF.

V is TRBV18 and J is TRBJ1-1; perhaps TRBD1 as D (5 bases). With 5 bases removed from V and 2 bases from J, the gap between germline ends came to 15 bases. This CDR3 is built from 15 residues. Germline loops: CDR1 KGHSH, CDR2 LQKENI. CDR3 sequence (DNA): TGTGCCAGCTCATCATCCGGGACGGTTAACACTGAAGCTTTCTTT. Amino acid sequence: CASSSSGTVNTEAFF.

This clone occurred a few times. This chain connects TRBV28 to TRBJ2-4, with D uncertain. The V end was cut by 2 bases, the J end by 1 base, with 9 bases between. Germline V CDR1 and CDR2: MDHEN, SYDVKM. This CDR3 region has 15 residues. The CDR3 DNA follows: TGTGCCAGCAGTTTACCTTTGGGGGCCAAAAACATTCAGTACTTC. It translates to CASSLPLGAKNIQYF.

V gene TRBV19 combines with J gene TRBJ2-5, with 7 bases aligning to TRBD1. The CDR3 consists of 15 residues. J gave up 1 base and V 6 bases, and 8 bases lay outside the gene matches. Germline assignment: CDR1 LNHDA and CDR2 SQIVND (reference sequence). The DNA for the CDR3 is TGTGCCAGTAGGGAGACAGGGCAGATCCAAGAGACCCAGTACTTC. Translated, it gives CASRETGQIQETQYF.

The chain recombines TRBV7-8 with TRBJ1-3; D unresolved. Trimming removed 1 base from V and 3 bases from J, with 13 bases in between. CDR3 length: 16 residues. Germline V gene lookup returns CDR1 SGHVS and CDR2 FQNEAQ. The CDR3 sequence is CASSLGVRRGGNTIYF. In DNA, the CDR3 is TGTGCCAGCAGCTTAGGAGTCCGACGGGGTGGAAACACCATATATTTT.

The J gene is TRBJ2-5, the V gene TRBV10-3; TRBD2 matches at 8 bases. Looked up from germline, CDR1 is ENHRY and CDR2 is SYGVKD. After removal of 0 bases from V and 5 bases from J, the junction contained 5 bases not matched to a gene. CDR3 length: 15 amino acids. CDR3 nucleotides: TGTGCCATCAGTGAGTCTGGCGGGGGGTCCGAGACCCAGTACTTC. This codes for CAISESGGGSETQYF.

The chain carries TRBV18 and TRBJ2-3; D may be TRBD2 (5 bases). CDR3 length: 14 residues. Per germline, CDR1 KGHSH and CDR2 LQKENI. V was trimmed by 3 bases and J by 5 bases, leaving 12 bases between them. The CDR3 loop reads CASSPPGVGDTQYF. CDR3 nucleotides: TGTGCCAGCTCACCTCCCGGGGTCGGAGATACGCAGTATTTT.

The CDR3 DNA follows: TGTGCCAGCAGTTTACGTGCGGTCTCCTACAATGAGCAGTTCTTC. It specifies CASSLRAVSYNEQFF. V gene TRBV27 combines with J gene TRBJ2-1; no firm D call. Germline V gene sequence: CDR1 MNHEY, CDR2 SMNVEV (reference sequence). The CDR3 totals 15 residues. V was shortened by 2 bases and J by 0 bases, with 8 bases between the two germline ends.

This chain links TRBV4-1 with TRBJ1-1; weak D call: TRBD1 (5 bases). V was shortened by 4 bases and J by 5 bases, with 20 bases between the two germline ends. CDR1 is MGHRA and CDR2 is YSYEKL in the germline V gene. The CDR3 totals 16 residues. The CDR3 DNA reads TGCGCCAGCAGCCCCCAGGGTATGAATGAAAAGACTGAAGCTTTCTTT. This codes for CASSPQGMNEKTEAFF.

Only one count was recorded for this clone. The chain carries TRBV10-3 and TRBJ2-1, with TRBD1 matching 9 bases. Trimming at V came to 6 bases and at J to 9 bases, leaving 6 bases not matched to a gene. The CDR3 extends over 13 amino acids. CDR1 and CDR2 (germline): ENHRY, SYGVKD. The CDR3: CAIRTLTGGEQFF. The CDR3, as DNA: TGTGCCATCAGAACTCTGACAGGGGGTGAGCAGTTCTTC.

The gene calls are TRBV3-1 (or the pseudogene TRBV3-2) and TRBJ1-3; maybe TRBD1 (5 bases). Germline V CDR1 and CDR2: LGHDT, YNNKEL (reference sequence). Trimming shortened V by 0 bases and J by 2 bases, and 8 bases separated the two germline ends. The CDR3 has 15 amino acids. The CDR3 here is CASSQDWGAGNTIYF. The CDR3 nucleotides read TGTGCCAGCAGCCAAGATTGGGGGGCTGGAAACACCATATATTTT.

V gene TRBV29-1 combines with J gene TRBJ1-2; D not resolved. Trimming cost V 3 bases and J 8 bases, with 13 bases left between them. Germline V gene lookup returns CDR1 SQVTM and CDR2 ANQGSEA. CDR3 length: 12 amino acids. In DNA, the CDR3 is TGCAGCGTTGAGGCATCACTCGGCGGCTACACCTTC. Translating gives CSVEASLGGYTF.

This sequence joins TRBV4-1 and TRBJ1-5, with D possibly TRBD1 on 5 matching bases. The CDR3 sequence is 15 residues long. The V gene lost 1 base and the J gene lost 7 bases, with 14 bases spanning the gap. CDR1 MGHRA and CDR2 YSYEKL come from the germline V gene. The CDR3 nucleotides are TGCGCCAGCAGCCAAGGTATCGTTCAGGGCCAGCCCCAGCATTTT. It codes for CASSQGIVQGQPQHF.

The gene calls are TRBV13 and TRBJ1-6; D call uncertain. Trimming cost V 5 bases and J 7 bases, with 6 bases left between them. This CDR3 region has 12 residues. Germline values: CDR1 PRHDT, CDR2 FYEKMQ (reference sequence). The CDR3 loop reads CASSRENSPLHF. For the CDR3, the DNA is TGTGCCAGCAGCAGAGAGAATTCACCCCTCCACTTT.

This clone showed up just once. This chain links TRBV11-2 with TRBJ2-7, with no clear D. From germline, CDR1 is SGHAT and CDR2 FQNNGV. The V end was cut by 2 bases, the J end by 3 bases, with 17 bases between. CDR3 length equals 16 residues. The CDR3 sequence is CASSLMGFPPYYEQYF. DNA of the CDR3: TGTGCCAGCAGCTTAATGGGGTTTCCCCCCTACTACGAGCAGTACTTC.

V is TRBV7-6 and J is TRBJ2-5; D perhaps matches TRBD1 (5 bases). The CDR3 runs to 13 residues. Germline loops: CDR1 SGHVS, CDR2 FNYEAQ. The V end was cut by 3 bases, the J end by 7 bases, with 12 bases between. The CDR3 DNA reads as TGTGCCAGCAGCTTCGACAGTTCGGGGACCCAGTACTTC. It translates to CASSFDSSGTQYF.

The chain carries TRBV7-9 and TRBJ2-1, with D possibly being TRBD1 (6 bases). CDR1 SEHNR and CDR2 FQNEAQ come from the germline V gene (reference sequence). V lost 6 bases, J lost 8 bases, and 20 bases lay in between. The CDR3 consists of 15 residues. CDR3 sequence: CASSPNGAGVDEQFF. The CDR3 nucleotides read TGTGCCAGCAGTCCGAACGGGGCAGGGGTGGATGAGCAGTTCTTC.

The V gene is TRBV6-1, the J gene TRBJ2-3; TRBD1 matches 10 bases. This CDR3 is 16 amino acids long. V lost 2 bases, J lost 3 bases, and 5 bases stayed unmatched. CDR1 is MNHNS, CDR2 SASEGT, per germline. This CDR3 reads CASSEWTGGRTDTQYF. The CDR3 DNA reads as TGTGCCAGCAGTGAATGGACAGGGGGTAGAACAGATACGCAGTATTTT.

This chain connects TRBV28 to TRBJ2-4; D gene ambiguous. V was pared by 6 bases and J by 4 bases, with 16 bases between. The CDR3 runs 15 residues. CDR1 and CDR2 from the germline V gene are MDHEN and SYDVKM. The CDR3 sequence: CASSPLRKTKNIQYF. The CDR3 region has the DNA TGTGCCAGCAGCCCCCTAAGGAAAACTAAAAACATTCAGTACTTC.